These 6 T cell receptor beta chains were sequenced from one sample in a study of shared clonotypes between healthy human individuals. Libraries were prepared by immunoSEQ multiplex PCR; TCRdb keeps only in-frame clonotypes and omits some of them. The sample contains over a million clones, 95% to 99% of which appear only once. Source material: naive CD4+ T cells sorted from blood. As to subset: CD45RA+ positively selected. The source of these receptors is a man younger than 40 in good health.

CDR3 residues: CASRDRDREKLFF. CDR3 nucleotide sequence: TGTGCCAGCAGAGACAGGGATCGGGAAAAACTGTTTTTT. The gene calls are TRBV6-6 and TRBJ1-4; 7 bases align to TRBD1. The CDR3 consists of 13 residues. V gave up 6 bases and J gave up 8 bases; unmatched junction bases: 6. Per germline, CDR1 MNHNY and CDR2 SVGAGI (reference sequence).

The chain uses TRBV19 and TRBJ1-5; D uncertain. CDR1 and CDR2 from the germline V gene are LNHDA and SQIVND (reference sequence). This CDR3 region has 13 residues. Trimming removed 5 bases from V and 2 bases from J, with 7 bases in between. CDR3 residues: CASSYSRNQPQHF. As DNA, the CDR3 is TGTGCCAGTAGTTACAGCCGCAATCAGCCCCAGCATTTT.

This chain uses TRBV29-1 with TRBJ1-3; D unclear. Trimming cost V 0 bases and J 0 bases, with 0 bases left between them. Germline V lookup: CDR1 SQVTM, CDR2 ANQGSEA. This CDR3 is 12 amino acids long. This CDR3 reads CSVEDSGNTIYF. Written as DNA, the CDR3 is TGCAGCGTTGAAGACTCTGGAAACACCATATATTTT.

The V and J genes are TRBV7-6 and TRBJ2-3, with TRBD1 as a possible D gene (6 bases). Trimming removed 4 bases from V and 4 bases from J, with 12 bases in between. The CDR3 runs to 14 residues. CDR1 is SGHVS and CDR2 is FNYEAQ in the germline V gene. The CDR3 DNA sequence: TGTGCCAGCAGCTCTTTACAGGGTCCAGATACGCAGTATTTT. Encoded protein: CASSSLQGPDTQYF.

This chain uses TRBV9 with TRBJ2-1; a weak D match, TRBD1 (5 bases). CDR1 and CDR2 from the germline V gene are SGDLS and YYNGEE. The CDR3 totals 15 residues. The V and J ends lost 3 bases and 4 bases respectively, with 14 bases between them. The CDR3 region is CASSAQGQTYNEQFF. The CDR3 DNA reads as TGTGCCAGCAGCGCCCAAGGACAAACATACAATGAGCAGTTCTTC.

The chain couples TRBV11-2 to TRBJ2-1, with TRBD1 matching 10 bases. This CDR3 is 17 amino acids long. Germline values: CDR1 SGHAT, CDR2 FQNNGV. Trimming cost V 5 bases and J 5 bases; bases outside gene matches: 12. CDR3 sequence: CASSTTLRGTGDNEQFF. The CDR3 coding sequence is TGTGCCAGCAGCACGACACTGAGGGGGACAGGGGACAATGAGCAGTTCTTC. The full variable domain, completed using reference TRBV11-2 and TRBJ2-1, is EAGVAQSPRYKIIEKRQSVAFWCNPISGHATLYWYQQILGQGPKLLIQFQNNGVVDDSQLPKDRFSAERLKGVDSTLKIQPAKLEDSAVYLCASSTTLRGTGDNEQFFGPGTRLTVL.